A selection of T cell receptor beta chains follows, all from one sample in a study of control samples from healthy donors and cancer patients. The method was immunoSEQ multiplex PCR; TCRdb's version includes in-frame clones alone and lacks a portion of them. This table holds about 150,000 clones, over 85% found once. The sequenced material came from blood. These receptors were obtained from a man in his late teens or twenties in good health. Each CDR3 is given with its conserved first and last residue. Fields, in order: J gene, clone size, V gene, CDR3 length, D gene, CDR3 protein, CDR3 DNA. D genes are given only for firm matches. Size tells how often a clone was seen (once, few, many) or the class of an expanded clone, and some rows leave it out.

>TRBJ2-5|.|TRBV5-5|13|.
CASSLGPKETQYF
TGTGCCAGCAGCCTAGGTCCCAAAGAGACCCAGTACTTC
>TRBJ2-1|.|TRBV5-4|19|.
CASSLAWDQGRGSYNEQFF
TGTGCCAGCAGCTTGGCATGGGACCAGGGACGGGGGTCATACAATGAGCAGTTCTTC
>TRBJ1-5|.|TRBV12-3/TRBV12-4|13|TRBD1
CASSGTGRQPQHF
TGTGCCAGCAGTGGGACAGGACGACAGCCCCAGCATTTT
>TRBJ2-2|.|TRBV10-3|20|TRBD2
CAISESLLAGTSGLTGELFF
TGTGCCATCAGTGAGTCTTTGTTAGCCGGGACTAGCGGCCTCACCGGGGAGCTGTTTTTT
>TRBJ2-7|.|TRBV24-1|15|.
CATSDLTWRTYEQYF
TGTGCCACCAGTGATTTAACTTGGCGGACCTACGAGCAGTACTTC
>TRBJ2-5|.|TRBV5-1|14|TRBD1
CASSLGRGQETQYF
TGCGCCAGCAGCTTGGGCAGGGGGCAAGAGACCCAGTACTTC
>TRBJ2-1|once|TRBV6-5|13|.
CASRTDRYNEQFF
TGTGCCAGCAGGACCGACAGGTACAATGAGCAGTTCTTC
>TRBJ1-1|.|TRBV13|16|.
CASSLRFRATRAEAFF
TGTGCCAGCAGTTTGCGCTTCCGGGCCACAAGGGCTGAAGCTTTCTTT
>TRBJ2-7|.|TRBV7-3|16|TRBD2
CASSFRLAGDDHEQYF
TGTGCCAGCAGCTTCCGCCTAGCGGGAGACGATCACGAGCAGTACTTC
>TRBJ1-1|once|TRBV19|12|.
CASSHGGTEAFF
TGTGCCAGTAGTCATGGTGGCACTGAAGCTTTCTTT
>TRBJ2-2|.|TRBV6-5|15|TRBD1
CASSLDRTSLSELFF
TGTGCCAGCAGTTTGGACAGGACCAGTTTGTCGGAGCTGTTTTTT
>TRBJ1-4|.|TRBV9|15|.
CASSVEGQTGEKLFF
TGTGCCAGCAGCGTAGAGGGTCAGACGGGTGAAAAACTGTTTTTT
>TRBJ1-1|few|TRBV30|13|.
CAWSRGPNTEAFF
TGTGCCTGGAGTCGAGGGCCTAACACTGAAGCTTTCTTT
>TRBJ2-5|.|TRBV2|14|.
CAGSTGPDRETQYF
TGTGCCGGAAGCACGGGCCCCGACCGGGAGACCCAGTACTTC
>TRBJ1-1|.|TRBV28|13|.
CASSQFLGREAFF
TGTGCCAGCAGTCAATTTTTAGGGCGAGAGGCTTTCTTT
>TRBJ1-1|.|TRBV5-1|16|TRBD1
CASSQIDRGLNTEAFF
TGCGCCAGCAGCCAAATCGACAGGGGCCTGAACACTGAAGCTTTCTTT
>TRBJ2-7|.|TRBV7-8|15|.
CASSSRRANTYEQYF
TGTGCCAGCAGCTCACGTCGTGCGAATACCTACGAGCAGTACTTC
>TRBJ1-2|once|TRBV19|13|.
CASRRPDWYGYTF
TGTGCCAGTAGACGCCCGGACTGGTATGGCTACACCTTC
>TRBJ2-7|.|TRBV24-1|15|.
CATSDPRAASYEQYF
TGTGCCACCAGTGATCCTCGGGCGGCTTCCTACGAGCAGTACTTC
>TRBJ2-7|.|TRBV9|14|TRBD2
CASSVASGIYEQYF
TGTGCCAGCAGCGTAGCTAGCGGGATCTACGAGCAGTACTTC
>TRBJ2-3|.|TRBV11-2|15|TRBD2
CASSLRSGGTDTQYF
TGTGCCAGCAGCTTGAGAAGCGGGGGAACAGATACGCAGTATTTT
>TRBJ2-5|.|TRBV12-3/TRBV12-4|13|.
CASSSGEQETQYF
TGTGCCAGCAGTTCGGGGGAGCAAGAGACCCAGTACTTC
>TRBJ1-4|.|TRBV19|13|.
CASSMGGNEKLFF
TGTGCCAGTAGTATGGGTGGGAATGAAAAACTGTTTTTT
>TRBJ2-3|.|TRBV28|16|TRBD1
CASTEPGQGGTDTQYF
TGTGCCAGCACCGAACCGGGACAGGGAGGCACAGATACGCAGTATTTT
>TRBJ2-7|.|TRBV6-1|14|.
CASSEGLHPYEQYF
TGTGCCAGCAGTGAAGGCCTCCATCCCTACGAGCAGTACTTC
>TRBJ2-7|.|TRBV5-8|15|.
CASSLGPAGSYEQYF
TGTGCCAGCAGCTTAGGACCTGCAGGCTCCTACGAGCAGTACTTC
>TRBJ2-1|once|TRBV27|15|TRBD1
CASRPTTTGGNEQFF
TGTGCCAGCAGACCCACAACGACAGGGGGGAATGAGCAGTTCTTC
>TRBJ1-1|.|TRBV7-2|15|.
CASSLGGGANTEAFF
TGTGCCAGCAGCTTAGGGGGGGGAGCGAACACTGAAGCTTTCTTT
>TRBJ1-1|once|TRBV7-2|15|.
CASSVSRVGNTEAFF
TGTGCCAGCAGCGTCAGCAGGGTAGGGAACACTGAAGCTTTCTTT
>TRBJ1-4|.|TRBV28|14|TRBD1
CASSTGVVDEKLFF
TGTGCCAGCAGTACAGGGGTTGTCGATGAAAAACTGTTTTTT
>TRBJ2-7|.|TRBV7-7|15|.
CASSLGRGGSYEQYF
TGTGCTAGCAGCTTGGGCAGGGGCGGCTCCTACGAGCAGTACTTC
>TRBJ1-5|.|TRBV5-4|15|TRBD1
CASSLGGDRAQPQHF
TGTGCCAGCAGCCTCGGCGGGGACAGGGCTCAGCCCCAGCATTTT
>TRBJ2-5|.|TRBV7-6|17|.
CASSLKGPQQAQETQYF
TGTGCCAGCAGCTTAAAGGGGCCCCAGCAAGCCCAAGAGACCCAGTACTTC
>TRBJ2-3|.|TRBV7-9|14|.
CASSLSPPPDTQYF
TGTGCCAGCAGCTTATCTCCCCCCCCCGATACGCAGTATTTT
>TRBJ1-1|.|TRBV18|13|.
CASSPGARTEAFF
TGTGCCAGCTCACCAGGGGCCAGAACTGAAGCTTTCTTT
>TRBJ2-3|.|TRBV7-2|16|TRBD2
CASSLLPSGVGGTQYF
TGTGCCAGCAGCTTACTCCCTAGCGGGGTAGGGGGTACGCAGTATTTT
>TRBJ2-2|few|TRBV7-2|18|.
CASSPARMIPTTSGELFF
TGTGCCAGCAGCCCCGCCCGCATGATTCCCACCACCTCCGGGGAGCTGTTTTTT
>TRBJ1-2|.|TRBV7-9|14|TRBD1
CASSSLDREFGYTF
TGTGCCAGCAGCTCCTTGGACAGGGAATTCGGCTACACCTTC
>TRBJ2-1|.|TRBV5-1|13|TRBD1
CASSLAGGTAQFF
TGCGCCAGCAGCTTGGCCGGTGGGACAGCGCAGTTCTTC
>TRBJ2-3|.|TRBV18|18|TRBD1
CASSPLDRDPSGTDTQYF
TGTGCCAGCTCACCTCTGGACAGGGACCCCTCTGGCACAGATACGCAGTATTTT
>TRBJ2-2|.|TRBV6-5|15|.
CASSYGGTSTGELFF
TGTGCCAGCAGTTACGGGGGGACTTCAACCGGGGAGCTGTTTTTT
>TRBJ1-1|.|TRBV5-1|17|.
CASSLYLQSDMNTEAFF
TGCGCCAGCAGCTTGTATTTACAGAGCGATATGAACACTGAAGCTTTCTTT